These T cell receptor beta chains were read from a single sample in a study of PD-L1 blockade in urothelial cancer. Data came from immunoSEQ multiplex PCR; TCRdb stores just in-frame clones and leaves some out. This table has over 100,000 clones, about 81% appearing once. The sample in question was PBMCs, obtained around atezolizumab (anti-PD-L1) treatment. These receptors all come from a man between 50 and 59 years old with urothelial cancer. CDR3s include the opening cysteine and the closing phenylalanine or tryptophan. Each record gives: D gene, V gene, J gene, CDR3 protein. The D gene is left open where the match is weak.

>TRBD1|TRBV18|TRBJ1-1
CASSPRTGEAFF
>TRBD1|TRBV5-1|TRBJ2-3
CASSAGQALDTQYF
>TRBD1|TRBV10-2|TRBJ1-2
CASSPQGDRGYTF
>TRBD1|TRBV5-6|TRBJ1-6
CASSLFDRDNSPLHF
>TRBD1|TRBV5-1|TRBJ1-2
CASSFTGDYGYTF
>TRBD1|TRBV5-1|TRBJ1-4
CASSPRTGGEKLFF
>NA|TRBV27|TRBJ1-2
CASSSPWPNYGYTF
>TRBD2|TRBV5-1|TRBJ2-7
CASSFLLAGSAEQYF
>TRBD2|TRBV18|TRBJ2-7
CASSISGSDLAEQYF
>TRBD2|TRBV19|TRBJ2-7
CASSERGHEQYF
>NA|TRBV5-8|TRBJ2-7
CASSFGHEQYF
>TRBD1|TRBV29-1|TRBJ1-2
CSVAQPDRASYGYTF
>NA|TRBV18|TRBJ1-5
CASSRAMSKGQQPQHF
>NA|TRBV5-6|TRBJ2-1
CASSLGIGTLPTEQFF
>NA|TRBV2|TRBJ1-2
CASSVEENYGYTF
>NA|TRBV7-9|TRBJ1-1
CASSLVGPPTEAFF
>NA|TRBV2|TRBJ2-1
CASTQTPYNEQFF
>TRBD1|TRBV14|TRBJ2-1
CASSLRTGVYNEQFF
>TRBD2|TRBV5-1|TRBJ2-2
CASSDREGHFRELFF
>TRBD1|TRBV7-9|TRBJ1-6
CASSLKDRGNSPLHF
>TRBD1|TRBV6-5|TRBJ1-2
CASRGTGFGYTF
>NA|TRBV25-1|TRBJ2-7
CATGSGSGREFNSYEQYF
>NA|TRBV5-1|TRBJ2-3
CASSSGWTDTQYF
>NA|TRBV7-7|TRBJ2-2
CASSFSSFTGELFF